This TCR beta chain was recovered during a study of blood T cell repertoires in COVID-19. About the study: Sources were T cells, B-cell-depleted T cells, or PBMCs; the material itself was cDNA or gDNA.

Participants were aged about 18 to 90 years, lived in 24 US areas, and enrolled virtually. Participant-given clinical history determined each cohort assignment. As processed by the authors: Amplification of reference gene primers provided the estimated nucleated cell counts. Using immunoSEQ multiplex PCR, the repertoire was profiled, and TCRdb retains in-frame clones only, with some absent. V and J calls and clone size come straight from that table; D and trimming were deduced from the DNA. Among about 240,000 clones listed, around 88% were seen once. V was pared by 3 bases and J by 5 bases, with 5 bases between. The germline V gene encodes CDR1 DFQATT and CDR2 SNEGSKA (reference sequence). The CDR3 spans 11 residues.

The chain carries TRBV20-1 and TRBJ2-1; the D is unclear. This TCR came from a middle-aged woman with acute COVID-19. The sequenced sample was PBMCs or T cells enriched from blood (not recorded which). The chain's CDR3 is CSASRNNEQFF. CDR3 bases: TGCAGTGCTAGCAGGAACAATGAGCAGTTCTTC.